The clone carrying this TCR beta chain was seen ten or more times. Its antigen is not known. The sample comes from a study of human T cells and chemical hapten exposure. In the study overall: The patients were mostly female; they had alopecia areata, totalis or universalis.

As to time point: patch test 1, 2 weeks after DPC sensitization. Treatment denoted: therapeutic diphenylcyclopropenone sensitization with weekly scalp DPC. Whole-study results and caveats: Sensitizing to DPC left TCRs with a frequency above 1 in 1000 unaltered.

The germline gives CDR1 SGDLS, CDR2 YYNGEE. V lost 6 bases to trimming and J lost 8 bases, with 21 bases between them. CDR3 length: 15 amino acids. TCRdb fed the RACE reads into MiXCR, producing one record per CDR3 protein. The data show roughly 360,000 distinct CDR3 sequences, more than 4.5% seen once. The source material was whole blood, sampled in connection with sensitization to the hapten diphenylcyclopropenone (DPC). The genes are TRBV9 and TRBJ2-1, with D perhaps matching TRBD1 (6 bases). This TCR was sampled from a woman aged 45-59 years with alopecia areata. Some clones in this sample may be carry-over from other donors' samples. The CDR3 reads CASNKGDQYIDEQFF. The CDR3 DNA reads as TGTGCCAGCAATAAGGGGGACCAATACATCGATGAGCAGTTCTTC.